A selection of T cell receptor beta chains follows, all from one sample in a study of T cell responses to AZD1222 COVID-19 vaccine. Using immunoSEQ multiplex PCR, the repertoire was profiled, and TCRdb retains in-frame clones only, with some absent. The table has 95,000 to 100,000 clones, 90% seen once. The sample in question was peripheral blood, obtained on day 0 of AZD1222 vaccination. These receptors all stem from an adult in good health. The CDR3 runs from the conserved cysteine through the conserved F or W. Each record gives: V gene, J gene, clone size, D gene, CDR3 protein, CDR3 DNA. D genes are given only for firm matches. Rows may omit the clone size; those that give it use once, few, many or a size class.

V gene: TRBV20-1; J gene: TRBJ1-4; clone size: once; D gene: .; CDR3 protein: CSARDVGGPVF; CDR3 DNA: TGCAGTGCTAGAGATGTGGGGGGACCCGTTTTT
V gene: TRBV11-2; J gene: TRBJ2-7; clone size: .; D gene: TRBD1; CDR3 protein: CASSFRRDRGEQYF; CDR3 DNA: TGTGCCAGCAGCTTCAGACGGGACAGAGGCGAGCAGTACTTC
V gene: TRBV19; J gene: TRBJ1-2; clone size: .; D gene: .; CDR3 protein: CASSIGSGNYGYTF; CDR3 DNA: TGTGCCAGTAGTATCGGTTCCGGGAACTATGGCTACACCTTC
V gene: TRBV5-6; J gene: TRBJ2-7; clone size: .; D gene: .; CDR3 protein: CASSLARTQFYEQYF; CDR3 DNA: TGTGCCAGCAGCTTGGCCCGGACACAGTTCTACGAGCAGTACTTC
V gene: TRBV10-3; J gene: TRBJ1-1; clone size: .; D gene: .; CDR3 protein: CAISDYSGEEAFF; CDR3 DNA: TGTGCCATCAGTGATTATTCCGGGGAGGAAGCTTTCTTT
V gene: TRBV27; J gene: TRBJ2-7; clone size: .; D gene: .; CDR3 protein: CASSSPSLRKGEQYF; CDR3 DNA: TGTGCCAGCAGTTCCCCCTCACTCAGGAAGGGCGAGCAGTACTTC
V gene: TRBV30; J gene: TRBJ2-3; clone size: once; D gene: TRBD2; CDR3 protein: CAWSVRSSGALDTQYF; CDR3 DNA: TGTGCCTGGAGTGTACGGTCTAGCGGGGCTCTCGATACGCAGTATTTT
V gene: TRBV30; J gene: TRBJ1-1; clone size: .; D gene: TRBD1; CDR3 protein: CAWSVGGGEVNTEAFF; CDR3 DNA: TGTGCCTGGAGTGTAGGAGGGGGCGAGGTGAACACTGAAGCTTTCTTT
V gene: TRBV19; J gene: TRBJ1-5; clone size: once; D gene: .; CDR3 protein: CASGGRGAYSNQPQHF; CDR3 DNA: TGTGCCAGTGGGGGAAGGGGGGCATATAGCAATCAGCCCCAGCATTTT
V gene: TRBV6-5; J gene: TRBJ1-2; clone size: .; D gene: TRBD1; CDR3 protein: CASSYQTGGYGYTF; CDR3 DNA: TGTGCCAGCAGTTATCAGACAGGGGGCTATGGCTACACCTTC
V gene: TRBV6-2/TRBV6-3; J gene: TRBJ2-5; clone size: once; D gene: .; CDR3 protein: CASSYSGGTQYF; CDR3 DNA: TGTGCCAGCAGTTACTCTGGTGGGACCCAGTACTTC
V gene: TRBV6-1; J gene: TRBJ2-7; clone size: .; D gene: TRBD1; CDR3 protein: CASSEGTESYEQYF; CDR3 DNA: TGTGCCAGCAGTGAGGGGACAGAGTCCTACGAGCAGTACTTC
V gene: TRBV6-6; J gene: TRBJ2-7; clone size: .; D gene: TRBD1; CDR3 protein: CASSPIGQGKFNEQYF; CDR3 DNA: TGTGCCAGCAGCCCCATCGGACAGGGAAAATTTAACGAGCAGTACTTC
V gene: TRBV20-1; J gene: TRBJ2-7; clone size: .; D gene: .; CDR3 protein: CSAEVSYEQYF; CDR3 DNA: TGCAGTGCCGAGGTCTCCTACGAGCAGTACTTC
V gene: TRBV19; J gene: TRBJ1-1; clone size: .; D gene: .; CDR3 protein: CASSTYRTLNTEAFF; CDR3 DNA: TGTGCCAGTAGTACCTACCGGACTCTGAACACTGAAGCTTTCTTT
V gene: TRBV4-2; J gene: TRBJ2-2; clone size: .; D gene: TRBD2; CDR3 protein: CASTSLAGAGELFF; CDR3 DNA: TGTGCCAGCACATCACTAGCGGGGGCCGGGGAGCTGTTTTTT
V gene: TRBV3-1/TRBV3-2; J gene: TRBJ2-5; clone size: .; D gene: TRBD2; CDR3 protein: CASSRNPGGPETQYF; CDR3 DNA: TGTGCCAGCAGCCGAAATCCGGGGGGGCCGGAGACCCAGTACTTC
V gene: TRBV5-1; J gene: TRBJ1-2; clone size: .; D gene: TRBD1; CDR3 protein: CASSLNTGGIYGYTF; CDR3 DNA: TGCGCCAGCAGCTTAAATACAGGGGGAATCTATGGCTACACCTTC
V gene: TRBV5-5; J gene: TRBJ1-5; clone size: .; D gene: TRBD1; CDR3 protein: CASSSQGGQSAQHF; CDR3 DNA: TGTGCCAGCAGTTCCCAGGGGGGACAATCCGCCCAGCATTTT
V gene: TRBV12-3/TRBV12-4; J gene: TRBJ1-2; clone size: .; D gene: .; CDR3 protein: CASSFGGEDGYTF; CDR3 DNA: TGTGCCAGCAGTTTCGGGGGCGAGGATGGCTACACCTTC
V gene: TRBV9; J gene: TRBJ1-3; clone size: .; D gene: .; CDR3 protein: CASSVGTTSSGNTIYF; CDR3 DNA: TGTGCCAGCAGCGTAGGGACGACGAGCTCTGGAAACACCATATATTTT
V gene: TRBV29-1; J gene: TRBJ2-6; clone size: .; D gene: TRBD1; CDR3 protein: CSVVGGETGANVLTF; CDR3 DNA: TGCAGCGTTGTAGGGGGCGAAACTGGGGCCAACGTCCTGACTTTC
V gene: TRBV6-1; J gene: TRBJ2-7; clone size: .; D gene: TRBD2; CDR3 protein: CASSEPVTSGGAAEQYF; CDR3 DNA: TGTGCCAGCAGTGAACCCGTCACTAGCGGGGGCGCCGCCGAGCAGTACTTC
V gene: TRBV30; J gene: TRBJ2-2; clone size: once; D gene: TRBD1; CDR3 protein: CAWSVYRGTGELFF; CDR3 DNA: TGTGCCTGGAGTGTTTACAGGGGCACCGGGGAGCTGTTTTTT
V gene: TRBV7-2; J gene: TRBJ2-2; clone size: .; D gene: .; CDR3 protein: CASSLWGAPGELFF; CDR3 DNA: TGTGCCAGCAGCTTATGGGGGGCCCCCGGGGAGCTGTTTTTT
V gene: TRBV27; J gene: TRBJ2-3; clone size: .; D gene: TRBD1; CDR3 protein: CASSKQGADTDTQYF; CDR3 DNA: TGTGCCAGCAGTAAACAGGGGGCTGACACAGATACGCAGTATTTT
V gene: TRBV18; J gene: TRBJ2-4; clone size: few; D gene: .; CDR3 protein: CASSPGVGSKNIQYF; CDR3 DNA: TGTGCCAGCTCACCCGGGGTAGGGTCCAAAAACATTCAGTACTTC
V gene: TRBV7-9; J gene: TRBJ2-1; clone size: .; D gene: TRBD2; CDR3 protein: CASSLALAGTYNEQFF; CDR3 DNA: TGTGCCAGCAGCTTAGCGCTAGCGGGGACCTACAATGAGCAGTTCTTC
V gene: TRBV3-1/TRBV3-2; J gene: TRBJ1-4; clone size: .; D gene: TRBD1; CDR3 protein: CASRGTVNEKLFF; CDR3 DNA: TGTGCCAGCAGAGGGACAGTTAATGAAAAACTGTTTTTT
V gene: TRBV5-1; J gene: TRBJ2-7; clone size: few; D gene: .; CDR3 protein: CASSPVAGYEQYF; CDR3 DNA: TGCGCCAGCAGTCCCGTTGCAGGCTACGAGCAGTACTTC
V gene: TRBV28; J gene: TRBJ1-1; clone size: .; D gene: TRBD1; CDR3 protein: CASRTGVRTEAFF; CDR3 DNA: TGTGCCAGCAGGACAGGGGTAAGGACTGAAGCTTTCTTT
V gene: TRBV5-1; J gene: TRBJ2-3; clone size: few; D gene: .; CDR3 protein: CASSLGLAMTSTDTQYF; CDR3 DNA: TGCGCCAGCAGCTTGGGGCTTGCGATGACTAGCACAGATACGCAGTATTTT
V gene: TRBV11-2; J gene: TRBJ2-2; clone size: .; D gene: .; CDR3 protein: CASSLTRRVPNTGELFF; CDR3 DNA: TGTGCCAGCAGCTTAACTAGGAGGGTCCCAAACACCGGGGAGCTGTTTTTT
V gene: TRBV4-1; J gene: TRBJ1-1; clone size: .; D gene: .; CDR3 protein: CASSRHISDNTEAFF; CDR3 DNA: TGCGCCAGCAGCCGTCATATATCCGACAACACTGAAGCTTTCTTT
V gene: TRBV1; J gene: TRBJ1-2; clone size: .; D gene: .; CDR3 protein: CTPLGYGYTF; CDR3 DNA: TGCACCCCTCTGGGCTATGGCTACACCTTC
V gene: TRBV7-2; J gene: TRBJ1-1; clone size: .; D gene: .; CDR3 protein: CASSRTVNTEAFF; CDR3 DNA: TGTGCCAGCAGCCGTACAGTGAACACTGAAGCTTTCTTT
V gene: TRBV7-9; J gene: TRBJ1-2; clone size: .; D gene: TRBD1; CDR3 protein: CASSLELDRDDGYTF; CDR3 DNA: TGTGCCAGCAGCTTAGAGCTGGACAGGGATGATGGCTACACCTTC
V gene: TRBV28; J gene: TRBJ1-6; clone size: .; D gene: TRBD1; CDR3 protein: CASRDRANSPLHF; CDR3 DNA: TGTGCCAGCCGGGACAGGGCTAATTCACCCCTCCACTTT
V gene: TRBV11-2; J gene: TRBJ2-2; clone size: .; D gene: TRBD1; CDR3 protein: CASSPPLKQGVGTGELFF; CDR3 DNA: TGTGCCAGCAGCCCACCCCTTAAACAGGGGGTGGGGACCGGGGAGCTGTTTTTT
V gene: TRBV25-1; J gene: TRBJ1-2; clone size: .; D gene: .; CDR3 protein: CASSDYRSGYTF; CDR3 DNA: TGTGCCAGCAGTGACTACAGGAGCGGCTACACCTTC
V gene: TRBV19; J gene: TRBJ1-1; clone size: .; D gene: .; CDR3 protein: CASSISVNTEAFF; CDR3 DNA: TGTGCCAGTAGTATCTCCGTGAACACTGAAGCTTTCTTT
V gene: TRBV7-9; J gene: TRBJ1-3; clone size: once; D gene: .; CDR3 protein: CASSLAVPSGNTIYF; CDR3 DNA: TGTGCCAGCAGCCTAGCGGTTCCCTCTGGAAACACCATATATTTT
V gene: TRBV2; J gene: TRBJ2-5; clone size: .; D gene: .; CDR3 protein: CAAARPQETQYF; CDR3 DNA: TGTGCCGCGGCCAGGCCCCAAGAGACCCAGTACTTC
V gene: TRBV4-2; J gene: TRBJ2-2; clone size: .; D gene: TRBD2; CDR3 protein: CASSQSSGGAYTGELFF; CDR3 DNA: TGTGCCAGCAGCCAATCTAGCGGGGGGGCCTACACCGGGGAGCTGTTTTTT
V gene: TRBV30; J gene: TRBJ1-2; clone size: .; D gene: TRBD1; CDR3 protein: CAWSARTGQGYGYTF; CDR3 DNA: TGTGCCTGGAGTGCCCGGACAGGGCAGGGCTATGGCTACACCTTC
V gene: TRBV28; J gene: TRBJ1-1; clone size: few; D gene: .; CDR3 protein: CASSDLNSNTEAFF; CDR3 DNA: TGTGCCAGCAGTGACTTGAACTCGAACACTGAAGCTTTCTTT
V gene: TRBV5-1; J gene: TRBJ2-7; clone size: once; D gene: .; CDR3 protein: CASSLAWQLTYEQYF; CDR3 DNA: TGCGCCAGCAGTCTGGCCTGGCAACTAACCTACGAGCAGTACTTC
V gene: TRBV14; J gene: TRBJ1-2; clone size: once; D gene: .; CDR3 protein: CASSQGLGYGYTF; CDR3 DNA: TGTGCCAGCAGCCAAGGGCTTGGCTATGGCTACACCTTC
V gene: TRBV4-1; J gene: TRBJ2-7; clone size: once; D gene: TRBD2; CDR3 protein: CASSQVWSSGGSYEQYF; CDR3 DNA: TGCGCCAGCAGCCAAGTTTGGAGTAGCGGGGGGTCCTACGAGCAGTACTTC
V gene: TRBV5-3; J gene: TRBJ1-2; clone size: .; D gene: .; CDR3 protein: CARSYLRDNYGYTF; CDR3 DNA: TGTGCCAGAAGCTACCTACGGGACAACTATGGCTACACCTTC
V gene: TRBV5-1; J gene: TRBJ2-5; clone size: .; D gene: TRBD1; CDR3 protein: CASSYEGQIQETQYF; CDR3 DNA: TGCGCCAGCAGCTACGAGGGACAGATCCAAGAGACCCAGTACTTC